Here is one T cell receptor (beta chain) with its context. The antigen is not known. This sample is drawn from a study of T-cell reconstitution after alpha-beta-depleted transplantation in children. Findings of the study overall: Where some patients showed high TCRbeta diversity at day 60, it came from recipient T cells and thymic progenitors that had survived. One year after transplant, T-cell counts and diversity came mostly from newly produced T cells.

Unique molecular identifiers were incorporated into the prepared TCRbeta library. TCRdb passed the PCR reads through MiXCR, listing each CDR3 protein once. The sample records 5,500 to 7,000 distinct CDR3 sequences, 16% being singletons. Trimming shortened V by 2 bases and J by 7 bases, and 19 bases separated the two germline ends. CDR1 is SGHDT and CDR2 is YYEEEE in the germline V gene. CDR3 length: 16 residues. The J gene is TRBJ1-5, the V gene TRBV5-6, with D perhaps TRBD1 (6 bases). The receptor comes from a male patient aged 10 to 17 who had a stem cell transplant for acute myeloid leukemia, so the T cells may come from the graft donor. Here the sequenced sample was PBMCs, mostly from graft donor cells, taken 60 days after TCRalphabeta/CD19-depleted stem cell transplant. CDR3 region: CASSFYRVGAQQPQHF. CDR3 DNA sequence: TGTGCCAGCAGCTTTTACCGGGTGGGGGCACAACAGCCCCAGCATTTT.